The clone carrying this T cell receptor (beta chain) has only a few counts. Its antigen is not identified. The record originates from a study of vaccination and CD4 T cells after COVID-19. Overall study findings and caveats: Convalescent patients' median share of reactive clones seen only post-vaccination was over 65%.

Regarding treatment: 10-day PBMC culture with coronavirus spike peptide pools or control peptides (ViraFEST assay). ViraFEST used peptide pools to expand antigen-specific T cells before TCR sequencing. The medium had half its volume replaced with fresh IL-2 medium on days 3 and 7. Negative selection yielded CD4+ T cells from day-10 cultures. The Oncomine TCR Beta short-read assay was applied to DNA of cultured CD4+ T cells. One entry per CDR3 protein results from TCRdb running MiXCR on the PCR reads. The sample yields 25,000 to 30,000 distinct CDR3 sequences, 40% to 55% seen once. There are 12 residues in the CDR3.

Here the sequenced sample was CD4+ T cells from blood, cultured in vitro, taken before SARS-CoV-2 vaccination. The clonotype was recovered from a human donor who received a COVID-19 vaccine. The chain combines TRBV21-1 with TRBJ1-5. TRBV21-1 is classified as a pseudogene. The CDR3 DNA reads TGTGCCAGCAGCTCCCTCCGGGGGCCCCAGCATTTT. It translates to CASSSLRGPQHF.